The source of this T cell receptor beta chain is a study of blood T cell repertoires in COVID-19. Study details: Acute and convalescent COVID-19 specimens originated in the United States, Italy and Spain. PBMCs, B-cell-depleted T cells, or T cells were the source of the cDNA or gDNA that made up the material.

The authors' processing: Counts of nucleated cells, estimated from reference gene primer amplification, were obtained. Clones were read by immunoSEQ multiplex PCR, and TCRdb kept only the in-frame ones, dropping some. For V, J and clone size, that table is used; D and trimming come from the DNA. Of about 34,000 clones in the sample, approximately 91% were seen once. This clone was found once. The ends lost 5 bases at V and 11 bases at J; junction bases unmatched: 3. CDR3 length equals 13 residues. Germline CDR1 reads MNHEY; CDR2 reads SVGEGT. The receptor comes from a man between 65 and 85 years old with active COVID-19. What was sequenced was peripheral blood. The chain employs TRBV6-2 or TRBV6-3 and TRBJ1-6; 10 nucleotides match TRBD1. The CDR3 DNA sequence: TGTGCCAGCAGTGCGGACAGGGGGACACCCCTCCACTTT. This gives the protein CASSADRGTPLHF.